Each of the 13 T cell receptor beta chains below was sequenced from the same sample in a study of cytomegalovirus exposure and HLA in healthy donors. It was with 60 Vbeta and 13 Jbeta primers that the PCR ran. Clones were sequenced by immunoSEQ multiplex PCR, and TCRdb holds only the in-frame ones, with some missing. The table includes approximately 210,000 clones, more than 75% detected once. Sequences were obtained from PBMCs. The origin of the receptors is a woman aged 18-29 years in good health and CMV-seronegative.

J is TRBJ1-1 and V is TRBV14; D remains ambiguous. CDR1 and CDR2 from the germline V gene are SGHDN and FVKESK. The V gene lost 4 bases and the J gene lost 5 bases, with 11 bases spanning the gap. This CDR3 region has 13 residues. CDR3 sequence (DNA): TGTGCCAGCAGCCTAGGTCGGGGAACTGAAGCTTTCTTT. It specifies CASSLGRGTEAFF.

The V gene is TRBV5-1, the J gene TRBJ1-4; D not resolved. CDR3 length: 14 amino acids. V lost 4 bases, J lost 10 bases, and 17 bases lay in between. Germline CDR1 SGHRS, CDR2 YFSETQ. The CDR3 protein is CASSTLDIPGKLFF. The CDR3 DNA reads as TGCGCCAGCAGCACGCTCGACATCCCCGGAAAACTGTTTTTT.

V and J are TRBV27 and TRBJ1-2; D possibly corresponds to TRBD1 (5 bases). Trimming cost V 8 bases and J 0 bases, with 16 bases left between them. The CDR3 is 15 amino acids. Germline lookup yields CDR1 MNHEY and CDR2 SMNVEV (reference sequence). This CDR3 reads CASGGWSASNYGYTF. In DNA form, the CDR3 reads TGTGCCAGCGGGGGGTGGAGCGCCTCTAACTATGGCTACACCTTC.

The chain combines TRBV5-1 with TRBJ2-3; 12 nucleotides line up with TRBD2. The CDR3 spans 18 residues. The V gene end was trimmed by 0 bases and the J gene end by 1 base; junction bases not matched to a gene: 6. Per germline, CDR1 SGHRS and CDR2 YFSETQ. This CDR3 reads CASSLAQTSGGRTDTQYF. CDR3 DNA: TGCGCCAGCAGCTTGGCTCAGACTAGCGGGGGCCGCACAGATACGCAGTATTTT.

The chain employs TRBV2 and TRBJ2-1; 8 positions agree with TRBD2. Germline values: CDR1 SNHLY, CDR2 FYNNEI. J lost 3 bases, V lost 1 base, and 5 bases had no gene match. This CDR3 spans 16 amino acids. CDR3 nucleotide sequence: TGTGCCAGCAGTGAAGGGGCTAGCGGGTACTACAATGAGCAGTTCTTC. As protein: CASSEGASGYYNEQFF.

DNA of the CDR3: TGCGCCAGCAGCTTAGCGCGCGCCTTCTACGAGCAGTACTTC. This codes for CASSLARAFYEQYF. The genes are TRBV5-1 and TRBJ2-7; D is unclear. The length of the CDR3 is 14 residues. Germline lookup yields CDR1 SGHRS and CDR2 YFSETQ. V was clipped by 2 bases and J by 3 bases, with 12 bases between them.

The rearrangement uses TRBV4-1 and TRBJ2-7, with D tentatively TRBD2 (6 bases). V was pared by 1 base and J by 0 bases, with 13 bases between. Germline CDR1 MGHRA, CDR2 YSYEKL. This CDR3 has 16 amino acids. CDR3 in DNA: TGCGCCAGCAGCCAAGGGAGGGGCCTAAGCTCCTACGAGCAGTACTTC. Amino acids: CASSQGRGLSSYEQYF.

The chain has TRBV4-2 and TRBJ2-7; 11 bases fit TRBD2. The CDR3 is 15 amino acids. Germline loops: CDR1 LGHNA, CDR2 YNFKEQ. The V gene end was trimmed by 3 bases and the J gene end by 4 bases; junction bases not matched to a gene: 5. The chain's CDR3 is CASSHSGTSGYEQYF. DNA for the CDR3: TGTGCCAGCAGCCATTCCGGGACTAGCGGTTACGAGCAGTACTTC.

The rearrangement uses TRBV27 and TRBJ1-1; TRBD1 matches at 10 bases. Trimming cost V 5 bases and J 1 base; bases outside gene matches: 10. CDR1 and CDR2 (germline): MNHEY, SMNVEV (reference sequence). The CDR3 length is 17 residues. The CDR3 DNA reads TGTGCCAGCAGTCCACTGGGGACAGGGGTGGGGAACACTGAAGCTTTCTTT. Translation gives CASSPLGTGVGNTEAFF.

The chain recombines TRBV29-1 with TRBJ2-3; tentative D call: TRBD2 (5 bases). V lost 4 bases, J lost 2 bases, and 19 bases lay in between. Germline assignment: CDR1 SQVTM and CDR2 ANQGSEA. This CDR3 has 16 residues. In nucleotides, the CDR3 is TGCAGCGTTGGCGGGTCTATTCTAAGGGTCACAGATACGCAGTATTTT. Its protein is CSVGGSILRVTDTQYF.

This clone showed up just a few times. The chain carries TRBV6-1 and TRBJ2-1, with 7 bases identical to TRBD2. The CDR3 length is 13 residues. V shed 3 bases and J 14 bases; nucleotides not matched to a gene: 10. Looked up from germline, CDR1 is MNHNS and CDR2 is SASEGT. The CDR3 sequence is CASSDRTAGEEFF. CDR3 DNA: TGTGCCAGCAGTGATCGTACGGCGGGGGAAGAGTTCTTC.

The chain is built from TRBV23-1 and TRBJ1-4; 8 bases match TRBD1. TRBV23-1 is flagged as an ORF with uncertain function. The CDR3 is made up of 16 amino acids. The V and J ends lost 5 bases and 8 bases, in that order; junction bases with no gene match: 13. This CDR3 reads CASSDPPTGEAEKLFF. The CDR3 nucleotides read TGCGCCAGCAGTGATCCTCCGACAGGGGAGGCGGAAAAACTGTTTTTT.

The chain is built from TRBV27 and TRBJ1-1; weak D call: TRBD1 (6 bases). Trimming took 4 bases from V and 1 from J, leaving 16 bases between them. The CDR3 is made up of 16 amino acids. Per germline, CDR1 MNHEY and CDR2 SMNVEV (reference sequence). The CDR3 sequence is CASSSLPWGQNTEAFF. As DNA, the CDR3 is TGTGCCAGCAGTTCCCTCCCTTGGGGGCAGAACACTGAAGCTTTCTTT.